The present T cell receptor beta chain was sequenced within a study of blood T cell repertoires in COVID-19. V shed 5 bases, J shed 10 bases, and the junction held 11 bases outside the gene matches. This CDR3 has 15 amino acids. Germline V gene lookup returns CDR1 LNHDA and CDR2 SQIVND (reference sequence). Clones were sequenced by immunoSEQ multiplex PCR, and TCRdb holds only the in-frame ones, with some missing. The sample shows more than 95,000 clones, over 75% of them seen only once. This receptor was obtained from a human donor in a cohort sampled during active COVID-19. The chain links TRBV19 to TRBJ2-1; 10 nucleotides align to TRBD2. Sequencing was done on a sample of peripheral blood. CDR3 sequence: CASSPQAGGLVEQFF. CDR3 coding DNA: TGTGCCAGTAGTCCACAAGCGGGAGGGTTAGTGGAGCAGTTCTTC.